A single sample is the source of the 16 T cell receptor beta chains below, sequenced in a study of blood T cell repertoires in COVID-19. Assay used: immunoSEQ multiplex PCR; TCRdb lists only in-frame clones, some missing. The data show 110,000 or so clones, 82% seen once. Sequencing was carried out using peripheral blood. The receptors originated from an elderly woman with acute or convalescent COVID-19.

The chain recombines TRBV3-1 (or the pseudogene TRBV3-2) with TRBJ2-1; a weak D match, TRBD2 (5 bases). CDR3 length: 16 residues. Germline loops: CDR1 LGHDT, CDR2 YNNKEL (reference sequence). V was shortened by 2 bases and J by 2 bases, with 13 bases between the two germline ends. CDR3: CASSQSRPGTYNEQFF. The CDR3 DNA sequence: TGTGCCAGCAGCCAATCGCGGCCCGGGACCTACAATGAGCAGTTCTTC.

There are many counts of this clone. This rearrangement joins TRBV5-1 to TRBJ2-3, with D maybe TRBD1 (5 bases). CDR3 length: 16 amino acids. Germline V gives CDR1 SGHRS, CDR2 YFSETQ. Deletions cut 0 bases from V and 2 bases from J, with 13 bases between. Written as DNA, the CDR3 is TGCGCCAGCAGCTTGGGACCCAGGGTGAACACAGATACGCAGTATTTT. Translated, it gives CASSLGPRVNTDTQYF.

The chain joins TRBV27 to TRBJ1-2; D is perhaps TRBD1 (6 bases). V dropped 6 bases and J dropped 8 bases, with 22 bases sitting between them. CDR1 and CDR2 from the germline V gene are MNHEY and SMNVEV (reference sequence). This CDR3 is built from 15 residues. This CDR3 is CASRRTALSLYGYTF. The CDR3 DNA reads TGTGCCAGCAGAAGGACAGCCCTATCTCTATACGGCTACACCTTC.

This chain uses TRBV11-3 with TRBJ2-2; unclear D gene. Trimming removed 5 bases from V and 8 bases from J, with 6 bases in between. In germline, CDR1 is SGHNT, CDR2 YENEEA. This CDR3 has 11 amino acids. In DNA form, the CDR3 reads TGTGCCAGCAGCCAACAGGGGGAGCTGTTTTTT. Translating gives CASSQQGELFF. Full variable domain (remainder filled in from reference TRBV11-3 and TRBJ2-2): EAGVVQSPRYKIIEKKQPVAFWCNPISGHNTLYWYLQNLGQGPELLIRYENEEAVDDSQLPKDRFSAERLKGVDSTLKIQPAELGDSAVYLCASSQQGELFFGEGSRLTVL.

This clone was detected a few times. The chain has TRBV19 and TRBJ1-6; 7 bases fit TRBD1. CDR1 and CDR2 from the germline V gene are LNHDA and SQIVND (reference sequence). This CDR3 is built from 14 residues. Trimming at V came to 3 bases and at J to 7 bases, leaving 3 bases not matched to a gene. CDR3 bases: TGTGCCAGTAGTATCACAGGGGACAATTCACCCCTCCACTTT. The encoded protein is CASSITGDNSPLHF. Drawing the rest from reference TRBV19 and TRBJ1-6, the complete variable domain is DGGITQSPKYLFRKEGQNVTLSCEQNLNHDAMYWYRQDPGQGLRLIYYSQIVNDFQKGDIAEGYSVSREKKESFPLTVTSAQKNPTAFYLCASSITGDNSPLHFGNGTRLTVT.

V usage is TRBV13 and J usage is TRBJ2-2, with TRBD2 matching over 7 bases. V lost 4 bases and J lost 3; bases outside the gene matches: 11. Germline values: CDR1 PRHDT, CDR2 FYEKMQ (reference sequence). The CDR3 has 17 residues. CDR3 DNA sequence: TGTGCCAGCAGCTCCGAGTACTTAGCGGGTCACACCGGGGAGCTGTTTTTT. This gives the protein CASSSEYLAGHTGELFF.

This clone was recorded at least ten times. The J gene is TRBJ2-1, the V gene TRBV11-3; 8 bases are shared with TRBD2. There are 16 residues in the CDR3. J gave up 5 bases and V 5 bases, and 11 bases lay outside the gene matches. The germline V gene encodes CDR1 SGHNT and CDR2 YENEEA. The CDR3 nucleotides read TGTGCCAGCAGCCCCCTAGCGGGTGTCGCCCACAATGAGCAGTTCTTC. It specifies CASSPLAGVAHNEQFF.

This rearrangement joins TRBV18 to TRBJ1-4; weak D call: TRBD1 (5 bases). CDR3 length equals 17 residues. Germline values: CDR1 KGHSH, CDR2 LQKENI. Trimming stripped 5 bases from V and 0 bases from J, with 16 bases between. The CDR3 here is CASSAQGGRATNEKLFF. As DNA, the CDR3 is TGTGCCAGCTCAGCCCAGGGAGGAAGGGCAACTAATGAAAAACTGTTTTTT.

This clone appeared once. CDR3 DNA: TGTGCCAGCAGTCAGGGAAGCTCCTATAATTCACCCCTCCACTTT. It translates to CASSQGSSYNSPLHF. The rearrangement links TRBV27 to TRBJ1-6; tentative D call: TRBD1 (5 bases). The CDR3 spans 15 residues. Germline loops: CDR1 MNHEY, CDR2 SMNVEV (reference sequence). V was pared by 5 bases and J by 0 bases, with 8 bases between.

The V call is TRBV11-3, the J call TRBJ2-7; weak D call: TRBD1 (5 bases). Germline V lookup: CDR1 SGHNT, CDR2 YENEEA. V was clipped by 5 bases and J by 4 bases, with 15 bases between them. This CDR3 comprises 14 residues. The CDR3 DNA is TGTGCCAGCAGCAAAGACACTCAGGGATACGAGCAGTACTTC. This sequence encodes CASSKDTQGYEQYF.

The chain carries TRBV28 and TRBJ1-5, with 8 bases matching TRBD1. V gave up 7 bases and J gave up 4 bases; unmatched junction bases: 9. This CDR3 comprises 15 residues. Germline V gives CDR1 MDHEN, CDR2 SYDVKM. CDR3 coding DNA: TGTGCCAGCACCGGAAGTCACAGGGGGAATCAGCCCCAGCATTTT. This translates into CASTGSHRGNQPQHF.

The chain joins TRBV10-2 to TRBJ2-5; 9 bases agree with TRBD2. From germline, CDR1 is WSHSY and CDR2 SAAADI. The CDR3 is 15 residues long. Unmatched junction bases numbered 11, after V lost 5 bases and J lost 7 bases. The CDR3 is CASSPFIAGEGTQYF. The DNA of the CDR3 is TGCGCCAGCAGTCCCTTCATAGCGGGAGAGGGGACCCAGTACTTC.

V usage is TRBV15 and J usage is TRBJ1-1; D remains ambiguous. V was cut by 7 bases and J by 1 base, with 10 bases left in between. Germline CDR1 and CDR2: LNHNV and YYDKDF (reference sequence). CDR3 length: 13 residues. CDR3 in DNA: TGTGCCACCAAAGCGCCAGAGAACACTGAAGCTTTCTTT. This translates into CATKAPENTEAFF.

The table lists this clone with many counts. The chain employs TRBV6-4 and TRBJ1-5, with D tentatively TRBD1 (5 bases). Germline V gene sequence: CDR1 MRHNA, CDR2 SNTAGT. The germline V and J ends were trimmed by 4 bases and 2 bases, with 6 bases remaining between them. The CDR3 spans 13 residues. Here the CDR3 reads CASSAQGNQPQHF. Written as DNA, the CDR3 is TGTGCCAGCAGTGCACAGGGCAATCAGCCCCAGCATTTT.

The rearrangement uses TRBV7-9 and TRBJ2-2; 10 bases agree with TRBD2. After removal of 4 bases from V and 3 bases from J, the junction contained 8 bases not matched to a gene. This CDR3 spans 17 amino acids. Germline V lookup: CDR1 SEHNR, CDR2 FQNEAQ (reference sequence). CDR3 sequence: CASSSRGTSADTGELFF. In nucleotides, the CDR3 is TGTGCCAGCAGCTCTAGGGGGACTAGCGCCGACACCGGGGAGCTGTTTTTT.

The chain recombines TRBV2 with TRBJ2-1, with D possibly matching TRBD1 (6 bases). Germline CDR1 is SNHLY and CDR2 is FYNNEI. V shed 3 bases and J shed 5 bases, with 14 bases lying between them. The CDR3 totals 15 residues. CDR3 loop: CASSDWMTGDNEQFF. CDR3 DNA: TGTGCCAGCAGTGATTGGATGACAGGAGACAATGAGCAGTTCTTC.